Here is one T cell receptor (beta chain) with its context. The sample originates from a study of CD8 T cells in Susac syndrome. It was with random hexamers that roughly 0.5 to 1 ug RNA was reverse transcribed. TCRdb reprocessed the immunoSEQ multiplex PCR reads with MiXCR, giving one entry per CDR3 protein. The repertoire holds approximately 160,000 distinct CDR3 sequences, with roughly 92% as singletons. Trimming took 4 bases from V and 8 from J, leaving 17 bases between them. The CDR3 spans 15 residues. Germline V gene data show CDR1 as LGHDT and CDR2 as YNNKEL (reference sequence). Specimen: CD4+ T cells from PBMCs. The chain uses TRBV3-1 and TRBJ1-4, with D tentatively TRBD1 (6 bases). The clonotype was recovered from a human donor with multiple sclerosis. In DNA, the CDR3 is TGTGCCAGCAGCCCCGTTAGGGGGTTGAGCGAAAAACTGTTTTTT. Translation: CASSPVRGLSEKLFF.